These 27 T cell receptor beta chains came from one sample sequenced in a study of cytomegalovirus exposure and HLA in healthy donors. PCR involved 60 Vbeta and 13 Jbeta primers. The repertoire was sequenced with immunoSEQ multiplex PCR; TCRdb's copy has only in-frame clones and lacks some. The sample lists fewer than 200,000 clones; roughly 80% were seen once. The sample was PBMCs. The receptors shown here come from a woman aged 18-29 years in good health and CMV-seronegative.

In this sample, this clone turned up a few times. The chain links TRBV7-3 to TRBJ2-2; D is perhaps TRBD2 (5 bases). The CDR3 has 14 residues. V lost 5 bases and J lost 0, with 7 bases in between. The germline CDR1 and CDR2 sequences are SGHTA and FQGTGA. CDR3 in amino acids: CASSLDSNTGELFF. CDR3 DNA: TGTGCCAGCAGCCTGGACTCGAACACCGGGGAGCTGTTTTTT. The entire variable domain, with the rest obtained from reference TRBV7-3 and TRBJ2-2, is as follows: GAGVSQTPSNKVTEKGKYVELRCDPISGHTALYWYRQSLGQGPEFLIYFQGTGAADDSGLPNDRFFAVRPEGSVSTLKIQRTERGDSAVYLCASSLDSNTGELFFGEGSRLTVL.

This rearrangement joins TRBV7-9 to TRBJ1-2, with D perhaps matching TRBD1 (5 bases). The CDR3 runs to 14 residues. The germline V gene has CDR1 SEHNR and CDR2 FQNEAQ (reference sequence). V lost 3 bases, J lost 5 bases, and 13 bases lay in between. CDR3 region: CASSFWGGGYGYTF. CDR3 in DNA: TGTGCCAGCAGCTTCTGGGGCGGGGGTTATGGCTACACCTTC.

Comments on this clone: Germline is not matched at one junction end, which may reflect a read error. The chain joins TRBV5-4 to TRBJ2-1; TRBD2 agrees at 7 bases. Germline values: CDR1 SGHNT, CDR2 YYREEE (reference sequence). CDR3 length: 18 residues. The CDR3: CASRLVPKSSGSYNEQFF. Written as DNA, the CDR3 is TGTGCCAGCAGGTTGGTCCCTAAGAGTAGCGGGTCCTACAATGAGCAGTTCTTC.

The gene calls are TRBV28 and TRBJ1-2, with D unresolved. V was pared by 6 bases and J by 14 bases, with 22 bases between. Germline V gives CDR1 MDHEN, CDR2 SYDVKM. This CDR3 contains 13 residues. CDR3 residues: CASSSATEGPWTF. The CDR3, as DNA: TGTGCCAGCAGCTCGGCAACTGAGGGCCCGTGGACCTTC.

Of note for this clone: The sample carries other DNA sequences with the same CDR3. The chain has TRBV15 and TRBJ2-2, with 8 positions matching TRBD1. Germline CDR1 and CDR2: LNHNV and YYDKDF (reference sequence). This CDR3 spans 16 amino acids. Unmatched junction bases numbered 4, after V lost 0 bases and J lost 4 bases. This CDR3 reads CATSRDVGQVTGELFF. CDR3 bases: TGTGCCACCAGCAGAGATGTGGGACAGGTCACCGGGGAGCTGTTTTTT.

The gene calls are TRBV4-3 and TRBJ2-2; D is unclear. CDR3 size: 15 residues. Trimming removed 2 bases from V and 2 bases from J, with 9 bases in between. Germline CDR1 is LGHNA and CDR2 is YSLEER. The CDR3 spells CASSQRVGNTGELFF. DNA of the CDR3: TGCGCCAGCAGCCAACGGGTAGGAAACACCGGGGAGCTGTTTTTT.

The count of this clone is one. This chain links TRBV19 with TRBJ2-7; the D gene is possibly TRBD1 (5 bases). The length of the CDR3 is 14 residues. The germline V and J ends were trimmed by 1 base and 3 bases, with 10 bases remaining between them. Per the germline V gene, CDR1 is LNHDA and CDR2 is SQIVND (reference sequence). In DNA form, the CDR3 reads TGTGCCAGTAGTATAGGGGGCCAGCGCTACGAGCAGTACTTC. Protein product: CASSIGGQRYEQYF.

The chain couples TRBV5-1 to TRBJ1-1; D remains ambiguous. V lost 3 bases and J 2 bases, leaving 20 bases between the germline ends. This CDR3 is 17 amino acids long. Germline values: CDR1 SGHRS, CDR2 YFSETQ. Here the CDR3 reads CASSYGLLRPSNTEAFF. The CDR3 region has the DNA TGCGCCAGCAGCTATGGATTACTGCGGCCGTCAAACACTGAAGCTTTCTTT.

The rearrangement links TRBV15 to TRBJ1-2; D might be TRBD1 (6 bases). This CDR3 spans 16 amino acids. Between the trimmed V and J ends, which lost 0 bases and 8 bases, there was a span of 19 bases. The germline V gene encodes CDR1 LNHNV and CDR2 YYDKDF (reference sequence). CDR3 region: CATSREGISTGRGYTF. CDR3 coding DNA: TGTGCCACCAGCAGAGAAGGAATCTCCACAGGGAGAGGCTACACCTTC.

The rearrangement uses TRBV6-6 and TRBJ1-2; D may be TRBD1 (5 bases). The CDR3 loop spans 14 amino acids. Germline V gives CDR1 MNHNY, CDR2 SVGAGI (reference sequence). V lost 0 bases, J lost 4 bases, and 9 bases lay in between. CDR3 bases: TGTGCCAGCAGTTACTCAGGGGATTTCTATGGCTACACCTTC. It specifies CASSYSGDFYGYTF.

The J gene is TRBJ2-5, the V gene TRBV28; 9 bases fit TRBD1. The germline V gene encodes CDR1 MDHEN and CDR2 SYDVKM. This CDR3 is 16 amino acids long. J gave up 2 bases and V 5 bases, and 9 bases lay outside the gene matches. The DNA of the CDR3 is TGTGCCAGCAGTCTGGGACAGGGAGGTTGGCAAGAGACCCAGTACTTC. Translation gives CASSLGQGGWQETQYF.

The chain links TRBV6-1 to TRBJ2-1; TRBD2 matches 10 bases. In germline, CDR1 is MNHNS, CDR2 SASEGT. The CDR3 consists of 15 residues. V gave up 6 bases and J gave up 4 bases; unmatched junction bases: 6. The CDR3: CASRVAGGLYNEQFF. The CDR3 nucleotides read TGTGCCAGCAGGGTAGCGGGAGGCCTATACAATGAGCAGTTCTTC.

A single count supports this clone. V is TRBV7-2 and J is TRBJ1-3, with D perhaps TRBD1 (5 bases). There are 13 residues in the CDR3. Germline-derived CDR1 and CDR2 are SGHTA and FQGNSA. V shed 5 bases and J shed 5 bases, with 10 bases lying between them. The CDR3 is CASSQGPRNTIYF. CDR3 nucleotide sequence: TGTGCCAGCAGCCAGGGTCCTCGAAACACCATATATTTT.

The chain combines TRBV2 with TRBJ2-1; possibly TRBD2 for D (6 bases). CDR1 and CDR2 (germline): SNHLY, FYNNEI. The CDR3 is made up of 13 amino acids. Trimming cost V 9 bases and J 10 bases, with 19 bases left between them. The CDR3 bases are TGTGCCAGTAAGGGACTTTATAACTCCGAGCAGTTCTTC. Encoded protein: CASKGLYNSEQFF. The variable domain in full, with the rest retrieved from reference TRBV2 and TRBJ2-1, is EPEVTQTPSHQVTQMGQEVILRCVPISNHLYFYWYRQILGQKVEFLVSFYNNEISEKSEIFDDQFSVERPDGSNFTLKIRSTKLEDSAMYFCASKGLYNSEQFFGPGTRLTVL.

The chain recombines TRBV2 with TRBJ2-5, with TRBD1 as a possible D gene (6 bases). V lost 6 bases, J lost 7 bases, and 15 bases lay in between. Germline CDR1 reads SNHLY; CDR2 reads FYNNEI. This CDR3 has 13 residues. The CDR3 loop is CASRQGLHGTQYF. CDR3 nucleotides: TGTGCCAGCAGACAGGGCCTCCACGGGACCCAGTACTTC. Full variable domain (remainder filled in from reference TRBV2 and TRBJ2-5): EPEVTQTPSHQVTQMGQEVILRCVPISNHLYFYWYRQILGQKVEFLVSFYNNEISEKSEIFDDQFSVERPDGSNFTLKIRSTKLEDSAMYFCASRQGLHGTQYFGPGTRLLVL.

The CDR3 sequence: CASGLTSGLDTEAFF. The CDR3 DNA reads as TGTGCTAGTGGTTTGACGTCAGGGTTGGACACTGAAGCTTTCTTT. This chain joins TRBV12-5 and TRBJ1-1, with TRBD1 as a possible D gene (5 bases). The CDR3 totals 15 residues. Germline CDR1 and CDR2: LGHNT and FRNRAP. V was clipped by 2 bases and J by 3 bases, with 13 bases between them.

This clone came up once. The junction departs from the called germline gene at one end, perhaps through a read error. The V gene is TRBV28, the J gene TRBJ2-7; TRBD2 matches 8 bases. Germline-derived CDR1 and CDR2 are MDHEN and SYDVKM. The CDR3 is 15 residues long. CDR3 coding DNA: TGTGCCGGCAGTTCTCCGGGGGGGGGAGTGGGCGAGCAGTACTTC. Protein product: CAGSSPGGGVGEQYF.

V gene TRBV14 combines with J gene TRBJ2-1; 7 nucleotides match TRBD1. After removal of 0 bases from V and 1 base from J, the junction contained 6 bases not matched to a gene. The germline CDR1 and CDR2 sequences are SGHDN and FVKESK. CDR3 length: 17 amino acids. The CDR3 bases are TGTGCCAGCAGCCAAGAAAGGACAGGCCGATCCTACAATGAGCAGTTCTTC. Amino acid sequence: CASSQERTGRSYNEQFF.

The chain uses TRBV18 and TRBJ1-1; D is undetermined. This CDR3 has 13 residues. Germline loops: CDR1 KGHSH, CDR2 LQKENI. V was shortened by 2 bases and J by 3 bases, with 7 bases between the two germline ends. The CDR3 loop reads CASSPNPDTEAFF. In DNA form, the CDR3 reads TGTGCCAGCTCACCAAATCCCGACACTGAAGCTTTCTTT.

The chain couples TRBV9 to TRBJ2-1; 8 nucleotides agree with TRBD2. This CDR3 comprises 16 residues. Germline V gene data show CDR1 as SGDLS and CDR2 as YYNGEE. The J segment lost 0 bases and the V segment lost 3 bases, leaving 5 bases of the junction unmatched. This CDR3 is CASSGTSGSSYNEQFF. CDR3 nucleotides: TGTGCCAGCAGCGGAACGAGCGGGAGCTCCTACAATGAGCAGTTCTTC.

The DNA of the CDR3 is TGTGCCAGCAGTCTTAGGCGGGAGTTCTACGAGCAGTACTTC. The encoded protein is CASSLRREFYEQYF. The genes are TRBV28 and TRBJ2-7; 7 bases line up with TRBD2. Germline V gene sequence: CDR1 MDHEN, CDR2 SYDVKM. CDR3 length equals 14 residues. Germline trimming cut 5 bases from V and 3 bases from J; bases unmatched to any gene: 7.

This clone has a single count. This chain joins TRBV4-3 and TRBJ2-6; no definite D call. The CDR3 is made up of 15 amino acids. Looked up from germline, CDR1 is LGHNA and CDR2 is YSLEER. V lost 4 bases and J lost 0, with 7 bases in between. DNA for the CDR3: TGCGCCAGCAGCCCGCGCTCCTCTGGGGCCAACGTCCTGACTTTC. It yields the protein CASSPRSSGANVLTF.

This clone was seen more than once but under ten times. The chain links TRBV7-6 to TRBJ2-5; 12 nucleotides align to TRBD1. The CDR3 consists of 15 residues. The germline CDR1 and CDR2 sequences are SGHVS and FNYEAQ. The trim removed 3 bases at V and 5 bases at J, leaving 4 bases unmatched. The CDR3 loop reads CASSLGTGGDETQYF. The CDR3, as DNA: TGTGCCAGCAGCTTGGGGACAGGGGGCGACGAGACCCAGTACTTC.

The chain couples TRBV11-2 to TRBJ2-2; D gene uncertain. Trimming took off 5 bases at V and 1 base at J, with 5 bases between the two ends. Germline loops: CDR1 SGHAT, CDR2 FQNNGV. This CDR3 comprises 13 residues. This CDR3 is CASSLRNTGELFF. CDR3 DNA sequence: TGTGCCAGCAGCCTCAGGAACACCGGGGAGCTGTTTTTT.

This clone has more than one count but fewer than ten. V and J are TRBV9 and TRBJ2-1, with 8 nucleotides matching TRBD2. Looked up from germline, CDR1 is SGDLS and CDR2 is YYNGEE. The V segment lost 2 bases and the J segment 7 bases; nucleotides outside the gene matches: 5. The CDR3 has 14 amino acids. CDR3 DNA: TGTGCCAGCAGCGTCGAAGCGGGAGATAATGAGCAGTTCTTC. This translates into CASSVEAGDNEQFF.

The gene calls are TRBV27 and TRBJ2-5, with D unclear. Germline V gene sequence: CDR1 MNHEY, CDR2 SMNVEV (reference sequence). The CDR3 is made up of 14 amino acids. V gave up 0 bases and J gave up 11 bases, with 16 bases separating them. CDR3: CASSLSPPATEQYF. The CDR3 nucleotides are TGTGCCAGCAGTTTATCGCCCCCTGCGACGGAGCAGTACTTC.

The chain combines TRBV5-1 with TRBJ2-7; 8 bases are a match to TRBD1. Trimming took 4 bases from V and 1 from J; bases not matched to a gene: 7. This CDR3 spans 15 amino acids. From germline, CDR1 is SGHRS and CDR2 YFSETQ. Written as DNA, the CDR3 is TGCGCCAGCAGCCCTGGACAGGGTGGGTCCTACGAGCAGTACTTC. Protein sequence: CASSPGQGGSYEQYF.